This is a list of T cell receptor beta chains from one sample in a study of blood T cells in healthy people across ages. TCRdb passed the 5' RACE reads through MiXCR, listing each CDR3 protein once. The sample includes roughly 1,500,000 distinct CDR3 sequences, about 35% of them seen just once. Sequencing was carried out using blood. These receptors all stem from a woman aged 30 to 39 in good health. CDR3s include the opening cysteine and the closing phenylalanine or tryptophan. A D gene is named only where the DNA matches it firmly. Size is stated for part of the rows, as once, few or many counts, or as a class when the clone is expanded.

J | size | V | D | CDR3 | DNA
TRBJ2-5 | . | TRBV5-1 | TRBD2 | CASSLGGTSLQETQYF | TGCGCTAGCAGCTTGGGGGGGACTAGCCTCCAAGAGACCCAGTACTTC
TRBJ2-7 | once | TRBV5-5 | . | CASSLEDGFSYEQYF | TGTGCCAGCAGCTTGGAGGACGGATTCTCCTACGAGCAGTACTTC
TRBJ1-1 | few | TRBV20-1 | . | CSARVPAAEAFF | TGCAGTGCTAGAGTCCCGGCAGCTGAAGCTTTCTTT
TRBJ1-2 | few | TRBV28 | . | CASSFVDPGLYGYTF | TGTGCCAGCAGTTTTGTTGATCCGGGACTCTATGGCTACACCTTC
TRBJ2-5 | few | TRBV2 | . | CASSDGAGTRETQYF | TGTGCCAGCAGTGACGGGGCGGGGACAAGGGAGACCCAGTACTTC
TRBJ1-4 | few | TRBV4-1 | TRBD1 | CASSPLILPGQGGTTNEKLFF | TGCGCCAGCAGCCCTCTGATCCTCCCGGGACAGGGGGGCACAACTAATGAAAAACTGTTTTTT
TRBJ2-7 | . | TRBV6-5 | TRBD2 | CASRPGGGSEQYF | TGTGCCAGCCGTCCCGGGGGGGGCTCCGAGCAGTACTTC
TRBJ1-3 | . | TRBV12-3/TRBV12-4 | . | CASRNPLSSGNTIYF | TGTGCCAGCAGAAATCCGTTAAGCTCTGGAAACACCATATATTTT
TRBJ2-5 | few | TRBV9 | . | CASSRDRIRETQYF | TGTGCCAGCAGCCGAGACCGAATAAGGGAGACCCAGTACTTC
TRBJ2-3 | few | TRBV6-6 | . | CASSSPSRPPGDTQYF | TGTGCCAGCAGCTCCCCATCGCGCCCGCCGGGAGATACGCAGTATTTT
TRBJ1-1 | . | TRBV6-1 | TRBD1 | CASSGRTGTEAFF | TGTGCCAGCAGTGGCCGGACAGGCACTGAAGCTTTCTTT
TRBJ1-5 | . | TRBV7-8 | . | CASSLAGTRNQPQHF | TGTGCCAGCAGCTTAGCGGGGACACGAAATCAGCCCCAGCATTTT
TRBJ2-3 | . | TRBV4-2 | TRBD2 | CASSQDPLAGVDGTDTQYF | TGTGCCAGCAGCCAAGATCCCCTAGCGGGGGTGGATGGCACAGATACGCAGTATTTT
TRBJ2-1 | few | TRBV29-1 | . | CSSGTGRVYNEQFF | TGCAGCTCGGGAACAGGGAGGGTTTACAATGAGCAGTTCTTC
TRBJ2-2 | . | TRBV2 | . | CASIESGGGGELFF | TGTGCCAGCATCGAAAGTGGGGGTGGCGGGGAGCTGTTTTTT
TRBJ1-1 | . | TRBV6-6 | . | CASSHPGSGPNTEAFF | TGTGCCAGCAGTCACCCGGGCAGTGGGCCCAACACTGAAGCTTTCTTT
TRBJ2-3 | many | TRBV10-3 | TRBD2 | CASAGTSGRTDTQYF | TGTGCCAGCGCCGGGACTAGCGGGAGGACAGATACGCAGTATTTT
TRBJ2-1 | . | TRBV5-1 | TRBD2 | CASSFGTSGRGSYSEQFF | TGCGCCAGCAGCTTTGGGACTAGCGGGAGAGGGTCCTACAGTGAGCAGTTCTTC
TRBJ2-1 | . | TRBV4-3 | . | CASSQEIAARHNEQFF | TGCGCCAGCAGCCAAGAAATTGCGGCTCGTCACAATGAGCAGTTCTTC
TRBJ2-7 | . | TRBV5-1 | TRBD2 | CASSLTSGRRHSYEQYF | TGCGCCAGCAGCTTAACTAGCGGGAGGCGACACTCCTACGAGCAGTACTTC